This entry describes one T cell receptor beta chain. Its antigen is undetermined. The sample originates from a study of PD-1 blockade in classical Hodgkin lymphoma. Broader study findings: Newly diagnosed patients were reported to exhibit reduced baseline TCR diversity relative to healthy donors.

The junction had 8 bases not matched to a gene; V was cut back by 6 bases and J by 4 bases. This CDR3 contains 15 residues. Per germline, CDR1 LNHDA and CDR2 SQIVND (reference sequence). The protocol was immunoSEQ multiplex PCR, while the TCRdb copy is restricted to in-frame clones and leaves out a portion. The table lists 20,000 to 30,000 clones, 91% of them singletons. Specified time point: newly diagnosed, previously untreated cHL patient sample. Purification of CD4+ T cells from thawed PBMCs was performed via magnetic negative selection. The TCR comes from a human donor with classical Hodgkin lymphoma. The sequencing sample was made of CD4+ T cells from blood. The chain joins TRBV19 to TRBJ2-1, with TRBD2 identical over 8 bases. The CDR3 bases are TGTGCCAGTAGCCGGGGGGGGGCCAGGTACAATGAGCAGTTCTTC. Residues: CASSRGGARYNEQFF.